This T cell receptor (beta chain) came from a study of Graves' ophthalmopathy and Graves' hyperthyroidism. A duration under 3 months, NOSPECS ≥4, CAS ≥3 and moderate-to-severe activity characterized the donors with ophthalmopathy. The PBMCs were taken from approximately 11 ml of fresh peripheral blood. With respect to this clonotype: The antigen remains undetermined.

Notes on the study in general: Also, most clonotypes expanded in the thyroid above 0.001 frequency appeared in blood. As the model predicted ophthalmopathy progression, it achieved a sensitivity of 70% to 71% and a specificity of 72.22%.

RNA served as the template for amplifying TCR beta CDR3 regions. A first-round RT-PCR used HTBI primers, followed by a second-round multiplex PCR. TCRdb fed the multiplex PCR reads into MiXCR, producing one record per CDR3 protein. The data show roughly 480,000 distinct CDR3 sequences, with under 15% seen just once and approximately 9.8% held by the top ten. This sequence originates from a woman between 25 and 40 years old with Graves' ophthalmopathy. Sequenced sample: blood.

This CDR3 is CASSMGQLQETQYF. In DNA, the CDR3 is TGTGCCAGCAGCATGGGACAGCTCCAAGAGACCCAGTACTTC. The chain employs TRBV6-1 and TRBJ2-5, with TRBD1 identical over 7 bases. The CDR3 loop spans 14 amino acids. Germline V gives CDR1 MNHNS, CDR2 SASEGT. Trimming removed 6 bases from V and 1 base from J; junction bases left unmatched: 5.